The text below deals with one TCR beta chain. Its antigen is not identified. The entry originates in a study of identical twins. The study, taken as a whole, reports: Modelling underestimated the level of out-of-frame TCR alpha sharing observed in monozygotic twins. There is a chance that invariant MAIT and iNKT cells partially muddied zero-insertion analyses.

MiXCR was run by TCRdb on the 5' RACE reads, yielding one entry per CDR3 protein. This table holds about 900,000 distinct CDR3 sequences, around 12% found once. The CDR3 runs 14 residues. Per the germline V gene, CDR1 is MNHEY and CDR2 is SVGEGT. The V gene lost 2 bases and the J gene lost 5 bases, with 10 bases spanning the gap. These data are also associated with another study on yellow fever vaccine responses in identical twins.

This receptor was taken from a woman in her late teens or twenties in good health. This chain links TRBV6-2 or TRBV6-3 with TRBJ2-1; no clear D. Sample: PBMCs. The CDR3 DNA sequence: TGTGCCAGCAGTTACGGGTGGGCAAACAATGAGCAGTTCTTC. Translated: CASSYGWANNEQFF.